This T cell receptor beta chain was retrieved from a study of T cell responses to AZD1222 COVID-19 vaccine. Clones were read by immunoSEQ multiplex PCR, and TCRdb kept only the in-frame ones, dropping some. The sample has 180,000 or so clones, roughly 91% seen once. The CDR3 has 15 residues. With V trimmed by 3 bases and J by 6 bases, 8 bases remained unmatched. Looked up from germline, CDR1 is MNHEY and CDR2 is SMNVEV (reference sequence). The origin of this receptor is an adult who received the AZD1222 COVID-19 vaccine. The sequenced sample was peripheral blood, obtained 28 days after the second AZD1222 dose. The chain carries TRBV27 and TRBJ2-7, with TRBD1 identical over 10 bases. CDR3 in DNA: TGTGCCAGCAGTTTTTTTGGGACAGGGGTAGGCGAGCAGTACTTC. Translation gives CASSFFGTGVGEQYF.